The present T cell receptor (beta chain) was sequenced within a study of blood T cell repertoires in COVID-19. Study details: Material from acute and convalescent COVID-19 was sourced from the United States, Italy and Spain. T cells, B-cell-depleted T cells, or PBMCs provided the cDNA or gDNA that served as material.

The CDR3 length is 14 residues. Deletions cut 2 bases from V and 3 bases from J, with 8 bases between. Germline V gene data show CDR1 as MNHNS and CDR2 as SASEGT. In the original workflow: Counts of nucleated cells, estimated from reference gene primer amplification, were obtained. The method was immunoSEQ multiplex PCR; TCRdb's version includes in-frame clones alone and lacks a portion of them. Clone size and V and J calls were adopted from that table, with D and trimming inferred from the DNA. The sample carries a few hundred thousand clones, around nine tenths recorded once. This clone has just a few counts.

The receptor comes from a man in his sixties who had recovered from COVID-19. The chain couples TRBV6-1 to TRBJ1-5; D might be TRBD1 (5 bases). Sequencing was carried out using peripheral blood. CDR3 sequence reads: CASSESGINQPQHF. Written as DNA, the CDR3 is TGTGCCAGCAGTGAATCAGGGATCAATCAGCCCCAGCATTTT.